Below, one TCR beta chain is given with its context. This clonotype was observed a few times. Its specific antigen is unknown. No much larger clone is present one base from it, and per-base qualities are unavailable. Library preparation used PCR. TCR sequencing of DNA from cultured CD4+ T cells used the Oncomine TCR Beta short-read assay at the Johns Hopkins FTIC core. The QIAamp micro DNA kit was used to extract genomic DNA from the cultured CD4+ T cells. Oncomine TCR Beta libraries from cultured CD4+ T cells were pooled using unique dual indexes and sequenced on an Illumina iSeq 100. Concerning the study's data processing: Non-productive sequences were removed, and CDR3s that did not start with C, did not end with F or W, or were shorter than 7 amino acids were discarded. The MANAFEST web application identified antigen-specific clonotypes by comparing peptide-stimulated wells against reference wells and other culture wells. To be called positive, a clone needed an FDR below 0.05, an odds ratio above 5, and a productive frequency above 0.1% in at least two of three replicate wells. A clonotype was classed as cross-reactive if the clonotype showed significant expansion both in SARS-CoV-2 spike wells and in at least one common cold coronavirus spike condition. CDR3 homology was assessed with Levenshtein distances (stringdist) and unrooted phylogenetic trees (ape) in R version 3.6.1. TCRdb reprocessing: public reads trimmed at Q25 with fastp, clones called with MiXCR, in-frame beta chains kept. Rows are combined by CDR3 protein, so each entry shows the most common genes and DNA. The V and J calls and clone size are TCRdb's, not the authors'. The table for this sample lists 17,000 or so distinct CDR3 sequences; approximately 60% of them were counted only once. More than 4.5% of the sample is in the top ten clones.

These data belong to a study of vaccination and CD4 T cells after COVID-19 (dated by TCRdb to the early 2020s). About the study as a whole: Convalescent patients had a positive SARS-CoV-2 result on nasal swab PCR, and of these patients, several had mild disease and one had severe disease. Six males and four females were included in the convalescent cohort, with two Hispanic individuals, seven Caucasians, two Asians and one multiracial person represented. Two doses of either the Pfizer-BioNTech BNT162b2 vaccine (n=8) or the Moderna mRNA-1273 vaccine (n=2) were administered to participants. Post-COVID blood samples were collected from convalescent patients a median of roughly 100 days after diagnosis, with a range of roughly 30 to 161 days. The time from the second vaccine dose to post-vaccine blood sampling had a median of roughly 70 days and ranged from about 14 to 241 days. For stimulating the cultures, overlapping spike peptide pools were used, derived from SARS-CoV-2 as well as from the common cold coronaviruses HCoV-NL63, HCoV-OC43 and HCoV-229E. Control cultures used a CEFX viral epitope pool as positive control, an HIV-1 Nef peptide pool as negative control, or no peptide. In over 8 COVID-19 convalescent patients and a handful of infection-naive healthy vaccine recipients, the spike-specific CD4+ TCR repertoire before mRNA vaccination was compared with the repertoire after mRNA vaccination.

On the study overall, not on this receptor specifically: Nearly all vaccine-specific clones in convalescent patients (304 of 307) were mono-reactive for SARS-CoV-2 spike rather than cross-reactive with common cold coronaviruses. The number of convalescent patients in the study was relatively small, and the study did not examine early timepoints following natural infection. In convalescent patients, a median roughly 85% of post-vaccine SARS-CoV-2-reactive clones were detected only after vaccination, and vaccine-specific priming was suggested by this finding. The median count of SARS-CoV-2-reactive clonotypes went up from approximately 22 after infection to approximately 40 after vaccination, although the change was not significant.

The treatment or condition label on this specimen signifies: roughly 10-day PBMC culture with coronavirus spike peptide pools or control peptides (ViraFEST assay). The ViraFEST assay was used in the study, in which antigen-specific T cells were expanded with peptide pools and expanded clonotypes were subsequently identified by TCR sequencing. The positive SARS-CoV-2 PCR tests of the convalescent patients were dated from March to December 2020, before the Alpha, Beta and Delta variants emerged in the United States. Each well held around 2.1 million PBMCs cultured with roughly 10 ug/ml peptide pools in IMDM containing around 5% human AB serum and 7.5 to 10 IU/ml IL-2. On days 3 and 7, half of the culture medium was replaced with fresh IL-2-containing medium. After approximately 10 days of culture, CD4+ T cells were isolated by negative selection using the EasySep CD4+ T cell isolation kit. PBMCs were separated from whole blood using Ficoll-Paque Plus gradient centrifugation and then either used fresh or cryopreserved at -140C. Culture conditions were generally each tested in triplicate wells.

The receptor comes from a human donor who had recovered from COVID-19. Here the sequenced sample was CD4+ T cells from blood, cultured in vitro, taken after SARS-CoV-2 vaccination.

CDR3 region: CASSWGWQNTGELFF. The DNA sequence follows: TGTGCCAGCAGTTGGGGATGGCAGAACACCGGGGAGCTGTTTTTT. Recombination connected TRBV27 to TRBJ2-2, with no confident D gene call. The germline V gene (reference sequence) yields MNHEY for CDR1 and SMNVEV for CDR2. Its CDR3 holds 15 amino acids, cysteine through phenylalanine. Only the CDR3 DNA is retained, 45 bases long and in frame from the first base. Cut back by 4 bases and 1 base, the V and J ends lie 10 bases apart.